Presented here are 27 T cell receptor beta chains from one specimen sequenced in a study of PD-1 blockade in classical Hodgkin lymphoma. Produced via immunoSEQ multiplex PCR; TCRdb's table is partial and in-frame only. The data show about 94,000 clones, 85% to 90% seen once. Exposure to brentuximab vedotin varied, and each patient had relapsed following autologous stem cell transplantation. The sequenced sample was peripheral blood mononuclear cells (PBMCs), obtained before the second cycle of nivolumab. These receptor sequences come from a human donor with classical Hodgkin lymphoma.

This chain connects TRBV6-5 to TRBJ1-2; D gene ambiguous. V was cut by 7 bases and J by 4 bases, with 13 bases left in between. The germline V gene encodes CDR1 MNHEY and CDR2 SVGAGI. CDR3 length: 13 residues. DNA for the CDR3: TGTGCCAGCACAAGGACCCACGGCTATGGCTACACCTTC. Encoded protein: CASTRTHGYGYTF.

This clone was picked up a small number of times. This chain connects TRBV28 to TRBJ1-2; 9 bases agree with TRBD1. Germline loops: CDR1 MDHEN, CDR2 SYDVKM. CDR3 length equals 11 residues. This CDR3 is CASRTGDGYTF. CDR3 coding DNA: TGTGCGAGCCGGACAGGGGATGGCTACACCTTC.

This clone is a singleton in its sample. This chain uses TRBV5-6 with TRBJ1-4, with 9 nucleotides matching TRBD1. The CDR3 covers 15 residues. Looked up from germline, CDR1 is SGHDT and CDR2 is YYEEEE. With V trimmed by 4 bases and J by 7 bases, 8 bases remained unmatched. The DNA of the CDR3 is TGTGCCAGCAGCCACCGGGACAGGGTTGCTGAAAAACTGTTTTTT. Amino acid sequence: CASSHRDRVAEKLFF.

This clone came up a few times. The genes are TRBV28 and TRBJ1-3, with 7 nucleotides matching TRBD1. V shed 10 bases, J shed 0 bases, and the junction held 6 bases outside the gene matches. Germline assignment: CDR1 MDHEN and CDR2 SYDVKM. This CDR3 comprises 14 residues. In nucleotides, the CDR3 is TGTGCCACGACAGGGACCTTCTCTGGAAACACCATATATTTT. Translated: CATTGTFSGNTIYF.

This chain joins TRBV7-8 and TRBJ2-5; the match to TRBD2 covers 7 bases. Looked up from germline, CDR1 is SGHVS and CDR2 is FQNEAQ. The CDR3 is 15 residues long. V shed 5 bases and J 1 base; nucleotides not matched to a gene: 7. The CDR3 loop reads CASSLLRGGQETQYF. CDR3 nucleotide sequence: TGTGCCAGCAGCCTTCTACGCGGGGGCCAAGAGACCCAGTACTTC.

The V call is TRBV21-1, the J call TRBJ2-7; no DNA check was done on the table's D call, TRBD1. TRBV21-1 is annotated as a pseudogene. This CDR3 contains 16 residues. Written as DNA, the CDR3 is TGTGCCAGCAGCAAACTCGAACGGGACACCTCCTACGAGCAGTACTTC. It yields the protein CASSKLERDTSYEQYF.

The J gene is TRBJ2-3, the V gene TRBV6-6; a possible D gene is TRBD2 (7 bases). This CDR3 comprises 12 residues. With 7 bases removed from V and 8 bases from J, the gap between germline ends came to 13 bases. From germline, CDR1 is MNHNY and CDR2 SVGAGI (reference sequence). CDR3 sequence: CASITRGGTQYF. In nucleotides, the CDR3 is TGTGCCAGCATCACAAGGGGGGGTACGCAGTATTTT.

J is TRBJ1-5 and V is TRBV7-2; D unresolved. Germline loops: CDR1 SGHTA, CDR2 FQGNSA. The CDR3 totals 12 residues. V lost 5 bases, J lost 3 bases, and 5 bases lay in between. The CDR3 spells CASSEPNQPQHF. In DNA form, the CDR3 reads TGTGCCAGCAGCGAACCCAATCAGCCCCAGCATTTT.

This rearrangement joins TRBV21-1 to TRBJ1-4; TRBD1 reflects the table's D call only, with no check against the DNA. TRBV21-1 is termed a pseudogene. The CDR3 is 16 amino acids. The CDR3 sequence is CASSRGSGQGCEKLFF. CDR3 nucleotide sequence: TGTGCCAGCAGCAGGGGTTCCGGACAGGGGTGTGAAAAACTGTTTTTT.

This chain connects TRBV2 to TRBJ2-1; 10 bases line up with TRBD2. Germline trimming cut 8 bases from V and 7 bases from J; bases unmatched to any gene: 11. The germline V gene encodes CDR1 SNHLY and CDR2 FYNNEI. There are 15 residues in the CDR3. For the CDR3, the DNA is TGTGCCAGCCAACCAGGACTAGCGGAATTGAATGAGCAGTTCTTC. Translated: CASQPGLAELNEQFF.

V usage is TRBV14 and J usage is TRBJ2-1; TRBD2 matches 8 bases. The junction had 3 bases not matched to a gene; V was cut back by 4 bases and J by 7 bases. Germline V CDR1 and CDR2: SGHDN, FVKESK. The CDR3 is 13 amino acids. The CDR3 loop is CASSPTSVNEQFF. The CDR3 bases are TGTGCCAGCAGCCCGACTAGCGTTAATGAGCAGTTCTTC. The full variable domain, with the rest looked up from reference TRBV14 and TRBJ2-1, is EAGVTQFPSHSVIEKGQTVTLRCDPISGHDNLYWYRRVMGKEIKFLLHFVKESKQDESGMPNNRFLAERTGGTYSTLKVQPAELEDSGVYFCASSPTSVNEQFFGPGTRLTVL.

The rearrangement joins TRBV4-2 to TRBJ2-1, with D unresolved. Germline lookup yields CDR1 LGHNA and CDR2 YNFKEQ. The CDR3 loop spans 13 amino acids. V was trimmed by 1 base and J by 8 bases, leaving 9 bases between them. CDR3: CASSQGSSDEQFF. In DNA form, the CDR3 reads TGTGCCAGCAGCCAAGGCAGCTCCGATGAGCAGTTCTTC.

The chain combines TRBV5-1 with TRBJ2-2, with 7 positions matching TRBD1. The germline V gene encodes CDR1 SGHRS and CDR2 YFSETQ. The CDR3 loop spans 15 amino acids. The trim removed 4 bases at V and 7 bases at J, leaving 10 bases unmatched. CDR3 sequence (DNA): TGCGCCAGCAGCCCCGGAAGGGGGCAGGGCGGGGAGCTGTTTTTT. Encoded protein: CASSPGRGQGGELFF.

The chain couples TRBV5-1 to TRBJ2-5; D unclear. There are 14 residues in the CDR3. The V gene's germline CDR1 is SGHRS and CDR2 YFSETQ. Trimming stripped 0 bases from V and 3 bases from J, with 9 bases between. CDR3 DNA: TGCGCCAGCAGCTTGGGGGTAGGAAAAGAGACCCAGTACTTC. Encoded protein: CASSLGVGKETQYF. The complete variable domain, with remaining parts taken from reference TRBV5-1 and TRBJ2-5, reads KAGVTQTPRYLIKTRGQQVTLSCSPISGHRSVSWYQQTPGQGLQFLFEYFSETQRNKGNFPGRFSGRQFSNSRSEMNVSTLELGDSALYLCASSLGVGKETQYFGPGTRLLVL.

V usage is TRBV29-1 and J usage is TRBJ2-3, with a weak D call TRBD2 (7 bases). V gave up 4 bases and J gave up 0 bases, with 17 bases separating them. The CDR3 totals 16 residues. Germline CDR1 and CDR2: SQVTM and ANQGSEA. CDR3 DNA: TGCAGCGTTGTAGGAGGGGGGGCTTCTAGCACAGATACGCAGTATTTT. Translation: CSVVGGGASSTDTQYF.

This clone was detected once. CDR3 sequence reads: CASSRPNEQYF. In nucleotides, the CDR3 is TGTGCCAGCAGCCGCCCGAACGAGCAGTACTTC. The J gene is TRBJ2-7, the V gene TRBV28; D remains unclear. CDR1 and CDR2 from the germline V gene are MDHEN and SYDVKM. This CDR3 has 11 amino acids. V lost 6 bases and J 5 bases, leaving 8 bases between the germline ends.

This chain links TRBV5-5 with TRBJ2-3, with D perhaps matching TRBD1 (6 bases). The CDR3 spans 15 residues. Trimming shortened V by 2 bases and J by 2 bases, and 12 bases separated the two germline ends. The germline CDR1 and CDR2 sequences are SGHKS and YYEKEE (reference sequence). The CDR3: CASSFLQGTTDTQYF. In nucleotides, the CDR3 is TGTGCCAGCAGCTTCTTACAGGGTACCACAGATACGCAGTATTTT. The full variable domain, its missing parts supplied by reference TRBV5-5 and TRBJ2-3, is DAGVTQSPTHLIKTRGQQVTLRCSPISGHKSVSWYQQVLGQGPQFIFQYYEKEERGRGNFPDRFSARQFPNYSSELNVNALLLGDSALYLCASSFLQGTTDTQYFGPGTRLTVL.

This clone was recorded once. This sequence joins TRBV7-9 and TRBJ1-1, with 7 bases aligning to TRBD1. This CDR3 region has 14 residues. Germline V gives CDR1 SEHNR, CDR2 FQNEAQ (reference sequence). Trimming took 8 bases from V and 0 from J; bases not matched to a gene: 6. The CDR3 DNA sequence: TGTGCCAGCCAGACGGGACAGTTGAACACTGAAGCTTTCTTT. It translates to CASQTGQLNTEAFF.

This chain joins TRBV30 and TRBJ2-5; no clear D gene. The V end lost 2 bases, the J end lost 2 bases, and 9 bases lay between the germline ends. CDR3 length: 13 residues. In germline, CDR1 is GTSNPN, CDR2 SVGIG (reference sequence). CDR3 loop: CAWSSGRQETQYF. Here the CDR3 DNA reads TGTGCCTGGAGTTCTGGGCGGCAAGAGACCCAGTACTTC.

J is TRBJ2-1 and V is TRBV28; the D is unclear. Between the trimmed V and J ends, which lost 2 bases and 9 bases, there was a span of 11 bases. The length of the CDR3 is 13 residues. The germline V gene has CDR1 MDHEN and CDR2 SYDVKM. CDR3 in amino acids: CASSLAKRSEQFF. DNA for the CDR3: TGTGCCAGCAGTTTAGCCAAAAGAAGTGAGCAGTTCTTC.

CDR3 nucleotides: TGTGCCAGCAGCCAAGAACCCAGGAACTATGGCTACACCTTC. Protein product: CASSQEPRNYGYTF. The chain combines TRBV4-2 with TRBJ1-2; D not certain. CDR1 LGHNA and CDR2 YNFKEQ come from the germline V gene. This CDR3 is built from 14 residues. V was pared by 0 bases and J by 2 bases, with 7 bases between.

The CDR3 loop is CASSLQFPTDTQYF. In nucleotides, the CDR3 is TGCGCCAGCAGCTTGCAGTTTCCCACAGATACGCAGTATTTT. The rearrangement joins TRBV5-1 to TRBJ2-3; D ambiguous. From germline, CDR1 is SGHRS and CDR2 YFSETQ. Trimming pared 1 base from V and 2 bases from J, leaving 8 bases between. The CDR3 extends over 14 amino acids.

CDR3 sequence (DNA): TGTGCCAGCAGTCCCAGGCCCAACAGGGTAGGTCAGCCCCAGCATTTT. Amino acids: CASSPRPNRVGQPQHF. The chain links TRBV28 to TRBJ1-5; a possible D gene is TRBD1 (6 bases). The V gene's germline CDR1 is MDHEN and CDR2 SYDVKM. The V gene lost 5 bases and the J gene lost 6 bases, with 20 bases spanning the gap. This CDR3 region has 16 residues.

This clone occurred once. The CDR3: CASSQKQGLVGTQYF. DNA for the CDR3: TGTGCCAGCAGTCAGAAACAGGGGTTAGTGGGGACCCAGTACTTC. The genes are TRBV6-5 and TRBJ2-5, with 7 bases identical to TRBD1. The germline CDR1 and CDR2 sequences are MNHEY and SVGAGI. Losses at the gene ends were 5 bases for V and 7 bases for J; bases not matched to a gene: 13. This CDR3 spans 15 amino acids.

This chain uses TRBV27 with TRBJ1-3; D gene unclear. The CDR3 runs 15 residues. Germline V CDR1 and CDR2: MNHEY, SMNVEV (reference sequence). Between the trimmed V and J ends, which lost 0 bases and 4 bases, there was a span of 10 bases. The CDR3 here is CASSLSPRLGNTIYF. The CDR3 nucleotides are TGTGCCAGCAGTTTATCCCCCCGGCTGGGAAACACCATATATTTT.

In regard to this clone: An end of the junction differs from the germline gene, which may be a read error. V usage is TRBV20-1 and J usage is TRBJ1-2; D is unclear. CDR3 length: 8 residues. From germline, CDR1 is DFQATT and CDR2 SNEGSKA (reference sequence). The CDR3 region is CSARDHIF. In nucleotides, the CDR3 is TGCAGTGCTAGAGATCACATCTTC.

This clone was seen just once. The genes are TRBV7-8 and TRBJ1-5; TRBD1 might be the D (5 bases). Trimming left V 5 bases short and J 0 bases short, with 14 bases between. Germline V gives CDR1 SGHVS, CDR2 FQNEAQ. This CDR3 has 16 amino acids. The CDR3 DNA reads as TGTGCCAGCAGCATCTCCGGGACGGCTAGCAATCAGCCCCAGCATTTT. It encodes CASSISGTASNQPQHF.